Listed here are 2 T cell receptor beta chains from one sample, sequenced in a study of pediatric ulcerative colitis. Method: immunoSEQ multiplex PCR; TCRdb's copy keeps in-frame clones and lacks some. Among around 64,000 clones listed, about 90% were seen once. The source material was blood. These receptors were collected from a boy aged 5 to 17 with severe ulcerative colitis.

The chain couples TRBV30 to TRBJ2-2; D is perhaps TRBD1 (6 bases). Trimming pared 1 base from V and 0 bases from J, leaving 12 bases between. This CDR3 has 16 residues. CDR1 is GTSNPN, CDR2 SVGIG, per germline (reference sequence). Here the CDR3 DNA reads TGTGCCTGGAGTGGTTTAGGGGGAACGAACACCGGGGAGCTGTTTTTT. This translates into CAWSGLGGTNTGELFF.

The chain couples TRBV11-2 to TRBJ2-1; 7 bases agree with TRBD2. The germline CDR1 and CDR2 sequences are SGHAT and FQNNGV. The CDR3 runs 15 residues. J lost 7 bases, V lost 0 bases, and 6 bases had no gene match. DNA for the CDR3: TGTGCCAGCAGCTTAGAACTAGCGTATGGGAATGAGCAGTTCTTC. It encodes CASSLELAYGNEQFF.